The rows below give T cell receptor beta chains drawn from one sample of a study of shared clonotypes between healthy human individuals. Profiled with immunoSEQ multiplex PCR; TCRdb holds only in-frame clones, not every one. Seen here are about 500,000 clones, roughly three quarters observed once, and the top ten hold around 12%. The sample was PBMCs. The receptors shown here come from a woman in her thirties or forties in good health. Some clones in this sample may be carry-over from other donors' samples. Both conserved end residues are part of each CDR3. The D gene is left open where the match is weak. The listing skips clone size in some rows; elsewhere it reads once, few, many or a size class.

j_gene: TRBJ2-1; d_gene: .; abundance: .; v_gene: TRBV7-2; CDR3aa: CASSLPYRAEQFF; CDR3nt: TGTGCCAGCAGCTTACCGTACAGGGCCGAGCAGTTCTTC
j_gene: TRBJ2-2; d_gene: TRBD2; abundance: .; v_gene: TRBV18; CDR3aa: CASSRGLAGDTGELFF; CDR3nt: TGTGCCAGCTCACGGGGACTAGCGGGAGACACCGGGGAGCTGTTTTTT
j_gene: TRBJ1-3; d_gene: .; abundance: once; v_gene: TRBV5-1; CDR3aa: CASSTQTGGNTIYF; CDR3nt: TGCGCCAGCAGCACCCAAACAGGGGGAAACACCATATATTTT
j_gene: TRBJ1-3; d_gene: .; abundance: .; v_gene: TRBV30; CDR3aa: CAWSGTGFSSGNTIYF; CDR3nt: TGTGCCTGGAGTGGCACAGGGTTTAGCTCTGGAAACACCATATATTTT
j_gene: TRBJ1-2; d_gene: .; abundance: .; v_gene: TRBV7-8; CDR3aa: CASSLGAPRINYGYTF; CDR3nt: TGTGCCAGCAGCTTAGGGGCACCCCGGATTAACTATGGCTACACCTTC
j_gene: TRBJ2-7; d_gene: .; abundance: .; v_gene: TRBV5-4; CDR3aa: CASSLDSGAYYEQYF; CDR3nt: TGTGCCAGCAGCCTTGACAGTGGGGCCTACTACGAGCAGTACTTC
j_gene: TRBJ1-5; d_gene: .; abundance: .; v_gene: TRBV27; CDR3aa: CASKGTEFDQPQHF; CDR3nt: TGTGCCAGCAAAGGGACCGAGTTTGATCAGCCCCAGCATTTT
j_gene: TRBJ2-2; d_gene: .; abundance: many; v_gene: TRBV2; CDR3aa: CASSKGPPNTGELFF; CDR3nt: TGTGCCAGCAGTAAAGGGCCGCCGAACACCGGGGAGCTGTTTTTT
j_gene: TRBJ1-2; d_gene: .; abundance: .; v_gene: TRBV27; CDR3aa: CASSPIPRYGYTF; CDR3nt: TGTGCCAGCAGTCCCATCCCAAGGTACGGCTACACCTTC
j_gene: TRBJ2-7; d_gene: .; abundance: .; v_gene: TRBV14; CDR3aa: CASSPVSGPSYEQYF; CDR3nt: TGTGCCAGCAGCCCCGTCAGCGGGCCGTCCTACGAGCAGTACTTC
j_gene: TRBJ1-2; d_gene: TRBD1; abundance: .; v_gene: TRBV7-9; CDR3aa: CASSLTGQGAEGYTF; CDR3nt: TGTGCCAGCAGCTTAACGGGACAGGGGGCCGAGGGCTACACCTTC
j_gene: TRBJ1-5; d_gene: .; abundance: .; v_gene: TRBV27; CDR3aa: CASSLGTINQPQHF; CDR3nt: TGTGCCAGCAGTCTGGGGACAATAAATCAGCCCCAGCATTTT
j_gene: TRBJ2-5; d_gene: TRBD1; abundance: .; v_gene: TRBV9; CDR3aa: CASSPRLGQGEKTQYF; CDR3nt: TGTGCCAGCAGCCCCCGGCTGGGACAGGGGGAGAAGACCCAGTACTTC
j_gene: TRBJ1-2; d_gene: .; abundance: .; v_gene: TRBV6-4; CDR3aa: CASSAEGRSGYTF; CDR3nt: TGTGCCAGCAGTGCAGAGGGAAGAAGTGGCTACACCTTC
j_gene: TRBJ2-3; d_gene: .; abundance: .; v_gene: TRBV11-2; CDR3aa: CASSARWADTQYF; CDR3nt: TGTGCCAGCAGCGCCCGGTGGGCAGATACGCAGTATTTT
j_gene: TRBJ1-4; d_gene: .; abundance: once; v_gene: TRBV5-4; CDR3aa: CASSLGRTNEKLFF; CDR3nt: TGTGCCAGCAGCTTGGGACGGACTAATGAAAAACTGTTTTTT
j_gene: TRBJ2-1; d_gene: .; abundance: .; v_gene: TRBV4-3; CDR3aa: CASSQESRGGEQFF; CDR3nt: TGCGCCAGCAGCCAAGAAAGCCGGGGAGGTGAGCAGTTCTTC
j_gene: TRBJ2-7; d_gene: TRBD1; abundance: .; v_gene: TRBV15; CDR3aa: CATSSGQGIFYEQYF; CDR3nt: TGTGCCACCAGCAGTGGACAGGGGATCTTCTACGAGCAGTACTTC
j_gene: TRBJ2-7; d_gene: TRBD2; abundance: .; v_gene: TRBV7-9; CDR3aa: CASTHSGRHGQYF; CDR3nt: TGTGCCAGCACCCACAGCGGGAGGCACGGGCAGTACTTC
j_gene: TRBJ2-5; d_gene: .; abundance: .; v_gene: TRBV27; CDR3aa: CASSLKSGLTQYF; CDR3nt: TGTGCCAGCAGTTTAAAAAGCGGTCTAACCCAGTACTTC
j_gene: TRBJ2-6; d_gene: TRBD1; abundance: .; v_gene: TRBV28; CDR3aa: CASCPRDREFSGANVLTF; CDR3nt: TGTGCCAGCTGCCCCCGGGACAGGGAGTTCTCTGGGGCCAACGTCCTGACTTTC
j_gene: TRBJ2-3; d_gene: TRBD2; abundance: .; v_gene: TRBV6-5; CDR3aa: CASSLLAGDTQYF; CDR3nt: TGTGCCAGCAGTCTACTAGCGGGGGATACGCAGTATTTT
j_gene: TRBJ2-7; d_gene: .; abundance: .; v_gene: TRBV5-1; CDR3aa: CASSLEGTYEQYF; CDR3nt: TGCGCCAGCAGCTTGGAAGGGACCTACGAGCAGTACTTC
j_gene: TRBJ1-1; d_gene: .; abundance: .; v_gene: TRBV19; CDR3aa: CASTTRDHDGNTEAFF; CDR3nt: TGTGCCAGTACCACCAGGGACCACGACGGCAACACTGAAGCTTTCTTT
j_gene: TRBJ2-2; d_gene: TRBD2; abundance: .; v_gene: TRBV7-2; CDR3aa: CASSPGGLAGSDTGELFF; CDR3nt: TGTGCCAGCAGCCCAGGAGGTTTAGCGGGGTCGGACACCGGGGAGCTGTTTTTT
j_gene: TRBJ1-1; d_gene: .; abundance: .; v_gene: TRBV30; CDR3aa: CAWSQRTEAFF; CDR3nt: TGTGCCTGGAGTCAGAGGACTGAGGCTTTCTTT
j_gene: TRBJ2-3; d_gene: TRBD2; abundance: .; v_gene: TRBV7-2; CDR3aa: CASSSDLTSGSADTQYF; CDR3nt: TGTGCCAGCAGCTCCGATCTCACTAGCGGGAGCGCAGATACGCAGTATTTT
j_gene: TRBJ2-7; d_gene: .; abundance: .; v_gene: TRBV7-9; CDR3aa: CASRPTGPHEQYF; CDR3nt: TGTGCCAGCAGGCCAACAGGGCCCCACGAGCAGTACTTC
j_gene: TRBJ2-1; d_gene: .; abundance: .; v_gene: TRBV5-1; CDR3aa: CASSLRTGDNEQFF; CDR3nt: TGCGCCAGCAGCCTTAGGACGGGTGACAATGAGCAGTTCTTC
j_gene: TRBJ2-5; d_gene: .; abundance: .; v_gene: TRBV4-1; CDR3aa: CASSRQVIQETQYF; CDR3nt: TGCGCCAGCAGTCGACAGGTGATACAAGAGACCCAGTACTTC
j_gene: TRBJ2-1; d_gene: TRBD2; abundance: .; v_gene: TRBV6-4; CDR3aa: CASSVLAGEHGEQFF; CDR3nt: TGTGCCAGCAGTGTACTAGCGGGAGAGCACGGTGAGCAGTTCTTC
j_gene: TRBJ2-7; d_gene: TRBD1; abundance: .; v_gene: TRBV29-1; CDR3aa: CSVSSQGAGEQYF; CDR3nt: TGCAGCGTTAGCAGTCAGGGGGCAGGTGAGCAGTACTTC
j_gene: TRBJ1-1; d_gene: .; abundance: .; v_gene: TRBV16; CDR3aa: CASSHAQSRGANTEAFF; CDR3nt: TGTGCCAGCAGCCACGCACAATCCAGGGGCGCGAACACTGAAGCTTTCTTT
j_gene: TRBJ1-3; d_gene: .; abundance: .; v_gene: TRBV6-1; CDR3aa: CASSLGGFSGNTIYF; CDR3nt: TGTGCCAGCAGTTTAGGGGGGTTCTCTGGAAACACCATATATTTT
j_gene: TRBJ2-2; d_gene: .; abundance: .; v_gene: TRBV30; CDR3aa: CAWSVRGELFF; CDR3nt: TGTGCCTGGAGTGTACGGGGGGAGCTGTTTTTT
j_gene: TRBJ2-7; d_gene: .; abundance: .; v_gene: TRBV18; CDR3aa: CASSRDKYYEQYF; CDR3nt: TGTGCCAGCTCACGTGACAAATACTACGAGCAGTACTTC
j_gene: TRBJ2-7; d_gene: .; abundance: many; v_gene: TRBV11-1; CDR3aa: CASSFGHEQYF; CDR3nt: TGTGCCAGCAGCTTCGGCCACGAGCAGTACTTC
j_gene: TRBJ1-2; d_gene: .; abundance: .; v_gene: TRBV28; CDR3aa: CASSLNGRGYGYTF; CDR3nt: TGTGCCAGCAGTTTAAATGGCAGGGGATATGGCTACACCTTC
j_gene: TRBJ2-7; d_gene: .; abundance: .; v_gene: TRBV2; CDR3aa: CASSVTGMAEQYF; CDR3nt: TGTGCCAGCAGTGTTACAGGGATGGCCGAGCAGTACTTC